The 2 T cell receptor beta chains given below trace back to one sample, sequenced in a study of cytomegalovirus exposure and HLA in healthy donors. The PCR contained 60 Vbeta and 13 Jbeta primers. Assay: immunoSEQ multiplex PCR; the TCRdb copy retains only in-frame clones and omits some. The data show under 150,000 clones, approximately 78% seen once. Sequences were obtained from PBMCs. The source of these receptors is a woman aged 40 to 50 in good health and CMV-seropositive.

The rearrangement links TRBV5-4 to TRBJ2-6; 14 bases agree with TRBD2. V dropped 4 bases and J dropped 1; count of bases not matched to a gene: 7. The germline V gene encodes CDR1 SGHNT and CDR2 YYREEE (reference sequence). The length of the CDR3 is 19 residues. The CDR3, as DNA: TGTGCCAGCAGCACTCGACTAGCGGGAGGGGGATCTGGGGCCAACGTCCTGACTTTC. Protein product: CASSTRLAGGGSGANVLTF.

The genes are TRBV7-9 and TRBJ2-1, with 9 bases identical to TRBD2. Germline lookup yields CDR1 SEHNR and CDR2 FQNEAQ (reference sequence). The CDR3 extends over 16 amino acids. With 0 bases clipped from V and 8 bases from J, the junction kept 8 bases outside the gene matches. The CDR3 protein is CASSLARLAGVDEQFF. CDR3 coding DNA: TGTGCCAGCAGCTTAGCTAGGTTAGCGGGAGTAGATGAGCAGTTCTTC.